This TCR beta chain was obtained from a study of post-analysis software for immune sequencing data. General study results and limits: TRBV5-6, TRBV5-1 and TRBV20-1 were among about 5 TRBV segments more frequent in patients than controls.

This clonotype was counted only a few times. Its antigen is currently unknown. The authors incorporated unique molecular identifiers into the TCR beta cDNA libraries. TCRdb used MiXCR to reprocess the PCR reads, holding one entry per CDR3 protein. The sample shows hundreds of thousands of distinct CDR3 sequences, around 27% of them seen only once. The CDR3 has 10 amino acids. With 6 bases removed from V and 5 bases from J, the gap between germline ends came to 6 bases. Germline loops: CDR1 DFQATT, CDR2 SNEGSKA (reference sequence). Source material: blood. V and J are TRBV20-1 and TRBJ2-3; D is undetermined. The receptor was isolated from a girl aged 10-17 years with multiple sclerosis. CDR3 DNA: TGCAGTGCAGACTTAGATACGCAGTATTTT. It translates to CSADLDTQYF.